This section outlines one TCR beta chain sequence together with its context. This clonotype was seen a handful of times. Its antigen is not yet known. Qualities for individual bases were not recorded, and no much larger clone is one base off. To demonstrate the VDJtools post-analysis software, TCR beta repertoires were profiled from the peripheral blood of roughly 14 young patients with multiple sclerosis. The multiple sclerosis patients were children and adolescents ranging in age from about 6 to 16 years. This record belongs to a study of post-analysis software for immune sequencing data (dated by TCRdb to about 2015). In terms of the full investigation: The recorded disease courses included relapsing-remitting, secondary progressive and progressive-relapsing multiple sclerosis, and some patients had no subtype annotation. The patient repertoires were set against eleven to twelve previously published healthy control repertoires from donors whose ages ranged from 6 to 25 years. A subset of samples was prepared in parallel using single-end sample barcoding, then pooled and co-amplified after Illumina adapter ligation.

What the study reported, not specific to this receptor: Patients showed significantly higher frequencies than controls for several TRBV segments, among them TRBV5-6, TRBV5-1 and TRBV20-1. Normalized Chao1 diversity was significantly lower in multiple sclerosis patients than controls, suggesting substantial peripheral T-cell clonal expansion. Strong co-clustering of samples prepared in the same batch was shown by direct clustering with F measure, prompting a batch-effect correction. The multiple sclerosis patient group was slightly younger than the control group.

Counted from cysteine to phenylalanine, this CDR3 has 16 amino acids. The sequence is cut down to CDR3 DNA, 48 bases in frame from base 1. Here V drops 0 bases and J drops 5 bases, and the junction holds 5 bases not matched to any gene. CDR1 and CDR2, per the germline V gene, are LGHNA and YSLEER. Library construction relied on PCR. TCRdb names Illumina HiSeq 2500 as the instrument used. Unique molecular identifiers were incorporated into TCR beta cDNA libraries to reduce PCR and sequencing biases. Every 1 to 10 million input T cells yielded roughly 0.5 million cDNA molecules, meaning each molecule approximated one T cell. The patient libraries were prepared and sequenced using the same protocol as the earlier healthy control dataset. Samples belonging to the same batch were prepared together, multiplexed and sequenced on a shared HiSeq lane. Processing in the source paper ran as follows. MIGEC handled the raw barcoded reads, throwing out single-read molecular identifier groups before consensus assembly and CDR3 extraction. VDJtools was used for post-analysis of the clonotype tables, and diversity was normalized by down-sampling every dataset to the size of the smallest sample. Repertoire overlap clustering matched CDR3 amino acid but not nucleotide sequences to correct batch-related cross-sample contamination. In-frame beta chains were kept once TCRdb had trimmed the public reads at Q25 with fastp and called clones with MiXCR. CDR3 protein duplicates are merged, each entry listing the most common genes and DNA. TCRdb, not the authors, supplied the V and J calls. The sample contains some 800,000 distinct CDR3 sequences, approximately 44% of them found a single time. The ten largest clones take up just under 5% of the sample.

The chain is encoded by TRBV4-3 joined to TRBJ2-7, and TRBD2 aligns with 12 junction nucleotides. The source of this sequence is a girl aged 5-17 years with multiple sclerosis. The sequencing input was blood. The nucleotides are TGCGCCAGCAGCCAAGATCCCCTAGCGGGAGGGGACGAGCAGTACTTC. The encoded protein is CASSQDPLAGGDEQYF.